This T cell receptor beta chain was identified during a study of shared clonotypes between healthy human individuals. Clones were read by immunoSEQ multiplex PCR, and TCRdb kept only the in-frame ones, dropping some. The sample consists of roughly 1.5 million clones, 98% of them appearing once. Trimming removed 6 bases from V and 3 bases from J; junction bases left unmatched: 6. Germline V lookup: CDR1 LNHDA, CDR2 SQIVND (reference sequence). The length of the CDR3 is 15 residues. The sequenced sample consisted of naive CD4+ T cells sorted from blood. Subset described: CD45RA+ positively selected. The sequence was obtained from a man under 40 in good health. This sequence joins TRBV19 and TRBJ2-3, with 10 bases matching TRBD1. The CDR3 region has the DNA TGTGCCAGTAGACCCCGGGACAGGGGAACAGATACGCAGTATTTT. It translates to CASRPRDRGTDTQYF.